This TCR beta chain was recorded in a study of regulatory T cells in long-lasting Graves disease. Findings and limits, study-wide: Not thyroid tissue but only peripheral blood was studied.

Arm-PCR with iRepertoire HTBI primers amplified the CDR3 regions for these TCR beta libraries. Original data processing: The study identified roughly 59 TRBV and 11 to 15 TRBJ segments across samples. From the multiplex PCR reads, TCRdb called clonotypes with MiXCR, one entry per CDR3 protein. For this entry, the V and J calls and clone size follow TCRdb and not the study's own pipeline. The data contain fewer than 550,000 distinct CDR3 sequences, 20% to 25% of them singletons. CDR1 MNHEY and CDR2 SVGAGI come from the germline V gene. CDR3 length equals 15 residues. Trimming at V came to 0 bases and at J to 8 bases, leaving 7 bases not matched to a gene. Note on this clonotype: Its antigen is unidentified.

Time point indicated: persistent/refractory GD, antithyroid drugs over 5 years with positive TRAb. PBMC RNA was the source of the TCR library. Graves' disease diagnosis relied on American Thyroid Association guidelines. It was an endocrinology department in Xi'an, China, that provided the patients. This clonotype was obtained from a female donor with Graves disease. This specimen was peripheral blood mononuclear cells (PBMCs), taken when the disease was refractory, from a patient treated with antithyroid drugs. V and J are TRBV6-5 and TRBJ1-1; 9 bases are shared with TRBD1. The CDR3 DNA reads as TGTGCCAGCAGTTACTCGATGGCGACAGGGGGGGAAGCTTTCTTT. Encoded protein: CASSYSMATGGEAFF.